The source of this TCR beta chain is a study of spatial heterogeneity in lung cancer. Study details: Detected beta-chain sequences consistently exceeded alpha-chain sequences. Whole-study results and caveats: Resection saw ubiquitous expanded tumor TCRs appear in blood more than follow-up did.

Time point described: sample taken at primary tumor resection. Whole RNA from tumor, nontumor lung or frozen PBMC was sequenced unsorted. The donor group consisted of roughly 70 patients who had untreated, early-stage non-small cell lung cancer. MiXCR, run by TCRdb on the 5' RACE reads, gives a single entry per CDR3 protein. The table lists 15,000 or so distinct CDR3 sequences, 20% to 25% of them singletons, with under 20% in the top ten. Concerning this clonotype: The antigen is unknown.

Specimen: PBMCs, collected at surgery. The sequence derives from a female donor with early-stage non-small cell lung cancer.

CDR3 residues: CSARNGADLSGNTIYF. The CDR3 coding sequence is TGCAGTGCTAGGAATGGTGCTGATCTCTCTGGAAACACCATATATTTT. V is TRBV20-1 and J is TRBJ1-3; no definite D call. Trimming pared 3 bases from V and 0 bases from J, leaving 15 bases between. This CDR3 has 16 residues. From germline, CDR1 is DFQATT and CDR2 SNEGSKA (reference sequence).